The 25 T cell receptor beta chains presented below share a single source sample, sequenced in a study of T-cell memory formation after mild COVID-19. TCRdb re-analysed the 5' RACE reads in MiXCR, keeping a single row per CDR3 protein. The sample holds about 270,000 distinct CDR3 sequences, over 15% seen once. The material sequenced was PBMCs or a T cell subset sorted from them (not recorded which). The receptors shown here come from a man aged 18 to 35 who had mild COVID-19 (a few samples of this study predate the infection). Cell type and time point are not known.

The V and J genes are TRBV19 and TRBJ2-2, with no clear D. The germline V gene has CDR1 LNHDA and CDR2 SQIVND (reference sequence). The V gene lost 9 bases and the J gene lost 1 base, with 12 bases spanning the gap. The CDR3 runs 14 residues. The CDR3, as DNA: TGTGCCAGCGCCGGAAGAATGAACACCGGGGAGCTGTTTTTT. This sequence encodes CASAGRMNTGELFF.

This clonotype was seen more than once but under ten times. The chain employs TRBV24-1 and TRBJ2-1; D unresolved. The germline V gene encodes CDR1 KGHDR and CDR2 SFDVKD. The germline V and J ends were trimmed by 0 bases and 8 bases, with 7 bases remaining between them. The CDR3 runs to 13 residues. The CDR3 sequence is CATSDLMGYEQFF. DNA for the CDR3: TGTGCCACCAGTGATTTGATGGGCTATGAGCAGTTCTTC.

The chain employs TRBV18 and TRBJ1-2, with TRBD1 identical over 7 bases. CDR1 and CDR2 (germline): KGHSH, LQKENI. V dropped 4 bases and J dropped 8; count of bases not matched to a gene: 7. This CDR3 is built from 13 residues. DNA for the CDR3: TGTGCCAGCTCACTTTACGACAGGGACGGCTACACCTTC. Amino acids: CASSLYDRDGYTF.

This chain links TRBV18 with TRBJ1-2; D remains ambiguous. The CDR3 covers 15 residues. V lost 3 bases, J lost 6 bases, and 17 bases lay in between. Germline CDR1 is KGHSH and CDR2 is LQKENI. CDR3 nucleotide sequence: TGTGCCAGCTCACCTCGGTTAGAAGGCATTGATGGCTACACCTTC. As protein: CASSPRLEGIDGYTF.

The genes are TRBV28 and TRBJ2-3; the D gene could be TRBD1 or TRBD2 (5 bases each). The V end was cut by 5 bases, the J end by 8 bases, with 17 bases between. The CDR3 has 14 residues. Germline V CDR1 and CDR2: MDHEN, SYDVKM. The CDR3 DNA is TGTGCCAGCAGTGCCGGGACGGCCTTCGGTACGCAGTATTTT. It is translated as CASSAGTAFGTQYF.

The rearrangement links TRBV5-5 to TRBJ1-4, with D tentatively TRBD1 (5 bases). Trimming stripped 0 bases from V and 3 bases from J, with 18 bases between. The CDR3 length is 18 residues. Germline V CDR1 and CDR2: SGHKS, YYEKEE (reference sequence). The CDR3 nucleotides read TGTGCCAGCAGCTTGGCCCGGTTGGGGCCTTCTGCTAATGAAAAACTGTTTTTT. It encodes CASSLARLGPSANEKLFF. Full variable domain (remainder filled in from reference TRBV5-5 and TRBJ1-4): DAGVTQSPTHLIKTRGQQVTLRCSPISGHKSVSWYQQVLGQGPQFIFQYYEKEERGRGNFPDRFSARQFPNYSSELNVNALLLGDSALYLCASSLARLGPSANEKLFFGSGTQLSVL.

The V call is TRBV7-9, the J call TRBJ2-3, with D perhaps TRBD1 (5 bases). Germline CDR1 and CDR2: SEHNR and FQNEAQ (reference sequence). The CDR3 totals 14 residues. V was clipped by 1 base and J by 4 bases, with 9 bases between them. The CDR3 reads CASSLVLGADTQYF. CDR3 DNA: TGTGCCAGCAGCTTAGTCTTAGGGGCAGATACGCAGTATTTT.

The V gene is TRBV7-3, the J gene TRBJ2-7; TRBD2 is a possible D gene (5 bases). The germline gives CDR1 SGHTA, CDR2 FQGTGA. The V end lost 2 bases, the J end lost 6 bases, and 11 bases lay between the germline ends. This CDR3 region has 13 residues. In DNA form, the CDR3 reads TGTGCCAGCAGCTTAGGGGAGCCCGGCGAGCAGTACTTC. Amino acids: CASSLGEPGEQYF. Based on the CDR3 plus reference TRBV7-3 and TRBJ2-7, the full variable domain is GAGVSQTPSNKVTEKGKYVELRCDPISGHTALYWYRQSLGQGPEFLIYFQGTGAADDSGLPNDRFFAVRPEGSVSTLKIQRTERGDSAVYLCASSLGEPGEQYFGPGTRLTVT.

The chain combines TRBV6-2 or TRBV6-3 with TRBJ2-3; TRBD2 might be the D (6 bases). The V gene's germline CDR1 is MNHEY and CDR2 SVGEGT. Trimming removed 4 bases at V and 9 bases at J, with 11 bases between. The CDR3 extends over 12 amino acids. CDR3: CASSSGLTTQYF. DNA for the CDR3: TGTGCCAGCAGTTCGGGACTTACGACGCAGTATTTT.

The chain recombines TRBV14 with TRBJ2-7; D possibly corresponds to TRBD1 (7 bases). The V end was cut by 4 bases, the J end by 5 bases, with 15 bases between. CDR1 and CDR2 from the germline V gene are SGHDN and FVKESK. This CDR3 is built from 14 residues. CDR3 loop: CASSLTGEVHEQYV. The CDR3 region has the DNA TGTGCCAGCAGCCTAACAGGGGAGGTGCACGAGCAGTACGTC.

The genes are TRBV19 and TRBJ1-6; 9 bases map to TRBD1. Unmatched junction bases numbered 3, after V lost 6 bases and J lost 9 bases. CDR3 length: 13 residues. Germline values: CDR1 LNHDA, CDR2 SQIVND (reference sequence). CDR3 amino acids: CASSRQGGSPLHF. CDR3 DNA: TGTGCCAGTAGCCGACAGGGGGGTTCACCCCTCCACTTT.

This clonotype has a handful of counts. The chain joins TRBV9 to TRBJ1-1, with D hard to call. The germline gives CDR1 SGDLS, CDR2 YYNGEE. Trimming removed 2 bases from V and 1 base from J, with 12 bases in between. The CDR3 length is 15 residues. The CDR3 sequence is CASSVLGEPNTEAFF. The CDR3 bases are TGTGCCAGCAGCGTTCTGGGAGAGCCGAACACTGAAGCTTTCTTT. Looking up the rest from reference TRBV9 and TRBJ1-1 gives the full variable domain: DSGVTQTPKHLITATGQRVTLRCSPRSGDLSVYWYQQSLDQGLQFLIQYYNGEERAKGNILERFSAQQFPDLHSELNLSSLELGDSALYFCASSVLGEPNTEAFFGQGTRLTVV.

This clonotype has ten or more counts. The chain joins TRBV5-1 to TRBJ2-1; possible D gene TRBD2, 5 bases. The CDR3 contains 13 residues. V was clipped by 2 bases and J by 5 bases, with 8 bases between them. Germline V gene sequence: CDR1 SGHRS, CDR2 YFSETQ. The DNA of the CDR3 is TGCGCCAGCAGCTTATCGGGGAACAATGAGCAGTTCTTC. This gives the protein CASSLSGNNEQFF.

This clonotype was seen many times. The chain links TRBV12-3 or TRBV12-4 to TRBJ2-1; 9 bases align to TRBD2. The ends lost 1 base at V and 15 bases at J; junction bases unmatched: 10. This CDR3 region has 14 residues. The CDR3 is CASSLDPRGGPWFF. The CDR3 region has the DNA TGTGCCAGCAGTTTAGACCCGCGGGGGGGTCCCTGGTTCTTC.

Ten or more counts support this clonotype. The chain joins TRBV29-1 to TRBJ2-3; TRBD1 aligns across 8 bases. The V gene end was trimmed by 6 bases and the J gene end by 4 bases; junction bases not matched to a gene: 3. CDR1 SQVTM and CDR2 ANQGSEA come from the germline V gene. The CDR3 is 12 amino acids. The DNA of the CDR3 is TGCAGCGTCCAGGGGGCTGCAGATACGCAGTATTTT. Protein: CSVQGAADTQYF.

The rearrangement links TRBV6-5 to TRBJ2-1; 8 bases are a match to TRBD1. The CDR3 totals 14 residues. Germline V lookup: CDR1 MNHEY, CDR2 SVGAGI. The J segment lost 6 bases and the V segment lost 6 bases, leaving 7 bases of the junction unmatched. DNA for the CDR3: TGTGCCAGCAGAGTAGGACAGGGCGCCAATGAGCAGTTCTTC. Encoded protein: CASRVGQGANEQFF.

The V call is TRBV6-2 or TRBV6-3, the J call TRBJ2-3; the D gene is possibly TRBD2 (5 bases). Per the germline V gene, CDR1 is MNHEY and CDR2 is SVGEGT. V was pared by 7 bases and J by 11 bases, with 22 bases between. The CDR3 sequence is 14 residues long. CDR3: CASTPTPDFQQQYF. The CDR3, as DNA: TGTGCCAGCACCCCTACCCCGGACTTCCAACAGCAGTATTTT.

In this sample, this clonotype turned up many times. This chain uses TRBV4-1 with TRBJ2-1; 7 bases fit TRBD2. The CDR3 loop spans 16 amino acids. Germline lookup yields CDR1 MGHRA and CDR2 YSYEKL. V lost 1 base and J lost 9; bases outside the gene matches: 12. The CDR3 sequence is CASSQGGGSLDGEQFF. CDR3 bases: TGCGCCAGCAGCCAAGGGGGGGGAAGTCTCGACGGTGAGCAGTTCTTC.

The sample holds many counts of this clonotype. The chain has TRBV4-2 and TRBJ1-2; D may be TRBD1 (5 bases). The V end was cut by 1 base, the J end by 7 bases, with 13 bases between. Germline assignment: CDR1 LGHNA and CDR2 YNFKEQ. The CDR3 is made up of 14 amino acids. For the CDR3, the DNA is TGTGCCAGCAGCCAAGTCGCGGGGCCAGGTGGCTACACCTTC. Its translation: CASSQVAGPGGYTF.

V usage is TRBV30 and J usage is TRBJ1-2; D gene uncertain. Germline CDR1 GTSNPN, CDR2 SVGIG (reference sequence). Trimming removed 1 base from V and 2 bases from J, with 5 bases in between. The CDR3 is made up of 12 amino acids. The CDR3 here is CAWSGPNYGYTF. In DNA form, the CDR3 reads TGTGCCTGGAGTGGTCCCAACTATGGCTACACCTTC.

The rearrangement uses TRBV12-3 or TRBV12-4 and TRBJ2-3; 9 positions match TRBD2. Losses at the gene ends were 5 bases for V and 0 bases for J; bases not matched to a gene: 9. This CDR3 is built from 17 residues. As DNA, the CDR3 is TGTGCCAGCAGTCCATTACTAGCGGGCGGTAGCACAGATACGCAGTATTTT. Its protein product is CASSPLLAGGSTDTQYF.

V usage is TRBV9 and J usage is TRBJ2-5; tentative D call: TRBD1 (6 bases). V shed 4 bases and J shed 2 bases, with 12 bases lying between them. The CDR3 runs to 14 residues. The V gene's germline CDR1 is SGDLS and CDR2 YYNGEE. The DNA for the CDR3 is TGTGCCAGCAGCCTATATGACAGGCAAGAGACCCAGTACTTC. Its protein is CASSLYDRQETQYF.

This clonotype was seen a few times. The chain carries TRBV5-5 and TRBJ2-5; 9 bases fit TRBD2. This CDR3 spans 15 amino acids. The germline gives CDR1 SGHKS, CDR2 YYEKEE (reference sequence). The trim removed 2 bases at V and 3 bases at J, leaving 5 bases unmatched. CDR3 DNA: TGTGCCAGCAGCTTTACAAGACTAGCGGAAGAGACCCAGTACTTC. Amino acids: CASSFTRLAEETQYF. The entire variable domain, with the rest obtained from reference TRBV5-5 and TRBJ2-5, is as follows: DAGVTQSPTHLIKTRGQQVTLRCSPISGHKSVSWYQQVLGQGPQFIFQYYEKEERGRGNFPDRFSARQFPNYSSELNVNALLLGDSALYLCASSFTRLAEETQYFGPGTRLLVL.

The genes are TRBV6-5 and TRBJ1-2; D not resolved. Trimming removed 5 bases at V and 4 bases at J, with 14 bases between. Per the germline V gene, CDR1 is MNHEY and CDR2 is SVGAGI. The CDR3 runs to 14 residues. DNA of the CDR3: TGTGCCAGCAGTATAGTCGTCGGAAGCTATGGCTACACCTTC. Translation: CASSIVVGSYGYTF.

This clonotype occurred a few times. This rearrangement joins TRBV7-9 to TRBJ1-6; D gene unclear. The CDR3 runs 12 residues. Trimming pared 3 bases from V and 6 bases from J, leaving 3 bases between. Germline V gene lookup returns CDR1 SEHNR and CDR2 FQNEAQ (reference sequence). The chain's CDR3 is CASSFGNSPLHF. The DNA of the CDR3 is TGTGCCAGCAGCTTTGGTAATTCACCCCTCCACTTT.